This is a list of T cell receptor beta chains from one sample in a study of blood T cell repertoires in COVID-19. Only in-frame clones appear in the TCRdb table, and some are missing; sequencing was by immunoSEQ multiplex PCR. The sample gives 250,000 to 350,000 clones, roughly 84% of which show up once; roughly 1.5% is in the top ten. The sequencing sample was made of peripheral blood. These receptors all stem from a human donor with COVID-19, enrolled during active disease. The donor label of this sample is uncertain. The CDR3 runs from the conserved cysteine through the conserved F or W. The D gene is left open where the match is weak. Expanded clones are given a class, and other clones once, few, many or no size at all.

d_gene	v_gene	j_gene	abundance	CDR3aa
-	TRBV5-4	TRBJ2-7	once	CASSLSSYEQYF
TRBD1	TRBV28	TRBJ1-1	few	CASSPPGQGTSEAFF
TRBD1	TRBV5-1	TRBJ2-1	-	CASSLGTGQSTSYNEQFF
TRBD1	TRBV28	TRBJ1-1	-	CASSPPGGINVEAFF
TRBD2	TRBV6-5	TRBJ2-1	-	CASWLAGGAYNEQFF
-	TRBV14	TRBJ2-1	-	CASSQGGVNNEQFF
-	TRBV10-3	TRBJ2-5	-	CAISEGIQGTQTQYF
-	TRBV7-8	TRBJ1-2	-	CASSFMSLYGYTF
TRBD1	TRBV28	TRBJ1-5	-	CASSLTGTYSNQPQHF
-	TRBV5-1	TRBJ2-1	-	CASSLSTTEYNEQFF
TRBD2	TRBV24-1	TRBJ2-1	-	CATSIGGLAGRGGSYNEQFF
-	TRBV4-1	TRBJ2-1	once	CASSQVLGASGSYNEQFF
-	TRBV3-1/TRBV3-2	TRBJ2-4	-	CASSHVGRGGPIQYF
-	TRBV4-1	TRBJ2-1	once	CASSQGAGDEQFF
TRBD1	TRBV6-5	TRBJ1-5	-	CASSSRQGAGQPQHF
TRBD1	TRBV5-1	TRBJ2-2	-	CASSLIPQGAADGELFF
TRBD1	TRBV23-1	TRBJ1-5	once	CASSQVQGADQPQHF
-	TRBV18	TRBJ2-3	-	CASSPAGIPDTQYF
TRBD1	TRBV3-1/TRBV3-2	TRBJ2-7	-	CASSISGGSYEQYF
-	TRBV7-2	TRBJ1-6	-	CASSPSGGENSPLHF
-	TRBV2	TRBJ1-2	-	CASSGEGSYGYTF
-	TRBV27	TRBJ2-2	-	CASAGSINTGELFF
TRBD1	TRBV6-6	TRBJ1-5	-	CASSTYSGTANQPQHF
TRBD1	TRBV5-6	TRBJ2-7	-	CASSFRDRASYEQYF
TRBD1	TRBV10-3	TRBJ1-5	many	CATGGDRVVQPQHF
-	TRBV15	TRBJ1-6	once	CATSSLKKTDSPLHF
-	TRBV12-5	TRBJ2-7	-	CASGFNPDTLNHYEQYF
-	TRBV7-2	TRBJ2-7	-	CASSLGANPYEQYF
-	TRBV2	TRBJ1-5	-	CASIRDGQPQHF
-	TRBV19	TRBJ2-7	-	CATRRSLVVDEQYF
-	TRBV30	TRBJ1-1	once	CAWNPGQNTEAFF
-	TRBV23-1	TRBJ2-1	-	CASSQSHRVEQFF
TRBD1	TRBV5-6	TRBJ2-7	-	CASSLARDSYEQYF
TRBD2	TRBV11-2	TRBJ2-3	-	CASSSRTSGGTDTQYF
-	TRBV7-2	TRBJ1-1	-	CASSLNTEAFF
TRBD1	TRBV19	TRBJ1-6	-	CASSMVPGTGVNSPLHF
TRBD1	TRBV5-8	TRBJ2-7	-	CASSWDRGGEQYF
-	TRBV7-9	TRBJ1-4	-	CASSPKGLRNEKLFF
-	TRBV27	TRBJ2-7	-	CASSYRQYYEQYF
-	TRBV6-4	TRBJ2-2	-	CASSDGTNTGELFF
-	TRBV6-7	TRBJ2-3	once	CASSFPNGDTLGDF
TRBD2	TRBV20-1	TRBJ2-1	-	CSASSGLAPNEQFF
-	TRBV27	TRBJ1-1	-	CASSSGQNTEAFF
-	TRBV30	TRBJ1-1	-	CASPGGTEAFF
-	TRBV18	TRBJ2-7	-	CASSPPTGTYEQYF
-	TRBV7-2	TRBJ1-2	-	CASSYAGSQYGYTF
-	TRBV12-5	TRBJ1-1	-	CASGGRGGDTEAFF
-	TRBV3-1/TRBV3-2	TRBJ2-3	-	CASRHRRGATDTQYF
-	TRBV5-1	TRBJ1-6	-	CASSWNRAGNSPLHF